The clone carrying this T cell receptor beta chain was recorded many times. In making TCR beta libraries, quantitative 5'-RACE with molecular barcodes was used. One entry per CDR3 protein results from TCRdb running MiXCR on the 5' RACE reads. This sample has 220,000 or so distinct CDR3 sequences, with about 11% found just once. The data are from a study of CD8 T cells in ankylosing spondylitis. With 3 bases clipped from V and 4 bases from J, the junction kept 1 base outside the gene matches. Germline CDR1 and CDR2: LNHNV and YYDKDF (reference sequence). This CDR3 is built from 13 residues. This sequence originates from a male donor with ankylosing spondylitis or in good health (not recorded which). The sample consisted of blood, either unsorted or a sorted T cell fraction (not recorded which). J is TRBJ2-3 and V is TRBV15, with TRBD1 identical over 7 bases. CDR3 protein: CATSRGQPDTQYF. Here the CDR3 DNA reads TGTGCCACCAGCAGGGGACAGCCAGATACGCAGTATTTT.